This is a list of T cell receptor beta chains from one sample in a study of blood T cell repertoires in COVID-19. Profiling relied on immunoSEQ multiplex PCR, and the TCRdb table lists in-frame clones only, not all of them. The table shows some 28,000 clones, with about 85% occurring only once. The sequenced material came from peripheral blood. These receptor sequences come from a human donor in a cohort sampled during active COVID-19. Both conserved end residues are part of each CDR3. D genes are given only for firm matches. Where a row states a size, it is once, few, many or the class of an expanded clone; other rows omit it.

TRBJ2-7 . TRBV3-1/TRBV3-2 . TGTGCCAGCAGCCAAGATGCTAGGAGCTCCTACGAGCAGTACTTC CASSQDARSSYEQYF
TRBJ1-3 . TRBV6-2/TRBV6-3 . TGTGCCAGCAGTACTCCCGGGACAAATACTGGAAACACCATATATTTT CASSTPGTNTGNTIYF
TRBJ1-2 few TRBV5-8 . TGTGCCAGCAGCTTGGGGCTAGCTGGAAGTGGCGGCTACACCTTC CASSLGLAGSGGYTF
TRBJ2-5 . TRBV7-2 . TGTGCCAGCAGCCCCGGGACATTGTACCAAGAGACCCAGTACTTC CASSPGTLYQETQYF
TRBJ1-2 . TRBV30 TRBD1 TGTGCCTGGACCCTCCCCGGGACAGGGGGCTTCTATGGCTACACCTTC CAWTLPGTGGFYGYTF
TRBJ2-3 . TRBV29-1 TRBD1 TGCAGCGTTGAGGGGACAGGGGAATTTTTCGGAAAAAGCACAGATACGCAGTATTTT CSVEGTGEFFGKSTDTQYF
TRBJ1-6 . TRBV30 . TGTGCCTGGAGTGTATCGCGAGCGGGGTATAATTCACCCCTCCACTTT CAWSVSRAGYNSPLHF
TRBJ2-7 few TRBV5-5 TRBD1 TGTGCCAGCAGCAGAGGACAGGGGGTGGGTTACGAGCAGTACTTC CASSRGQGVGYEQYF
TRBJ1-1 once TRBV12-3/TRBV12-4 TRBD1 TGTGCCAGCAGTTGGGATACAGGGGACGTAGCTTTCTTT CASSWDTGDVAFF
TRBJ2-1 . TRBV3-1/TRBV3-2 TRBD2 TGTGCAACCGAGGGCCGACGGGGGGGGAATGAGCAGTTCTTC CATEGRRGGNEQFF
TRBJ2-1 . TRBV5-1 TRBD2 TGCGCCAGCAGCTTGGAGGCGGGGGGGCGGAATGAGCAGTTCTTC CASSLEAGGRNEQFF
TRBJ1-2 . TRBV27 . TGTGCCAGCAGTCCTCCGGGGAGGGTTTATGGCTACACCTTC CASSPPGRVYGYTF
TRBJ2-7 . TRBV30 TRBD2 TGTGCCTGGAGGCCTTTCACTAGCGCGCGGGAGTACTTC CAWRPFTSAREYF
TRBJ1-3 . TRBV14 TRBD1 TGTGCCAGCAGCTCCGGGACAGGGTCTGGAAACACCATATATTTT CASSSGTGSGNTIYF
TRBJ2-5 . TRBV19 TRBD2 TGTGCCAGTAAGATGGGACTAGCGGGAGGGCCAGAGACCCAGTACTTC CASKMGLAGGPETQYF
TRBJ2-4 . TRBV6-5 TRBD2 TGTGCCTCAGAACTAGCGGGAAAAAACATTCAGTACTTC CASELAGKNIQYF
TRBJ2-1 . TRBV6-2/TRBV6-3 TRBD1 TGTGCCAGCAGTTGGCGACAGGGAACCTACAATGAGCAGTTCTTC CASSWRQGTYNEQFF
TRBJ2-3 once TRBV18 TRBD1 TGTGCCAGCTCACCATTGGGACAGGGGAGTTCAGATACGCAGTATTTT CASSPLGQGSSDTQYF
TRBJ2-5 once TRBV3-1/TRBV3-2 TRBD2 TGTGCCAGCAGCCAAGCCTTACTAGCGACTACCGGAGAGACCCAGTACTTC CASSQALLATTGETQYF
TRBJ2-1 . TRBV10-3 TRBD2 TGTGCCGCGGGACCGGGACTAGCGACCAATGAGCAGTTCTTC CAAGPGLATNEQFF
TRBJ1-1 . TRBV2 . TGTGCCGGATCCCGGGGGAACACTGAAGCTTTCTTT CAGSRGNTEAFF
TRBJ2-5 . TRBV12-3/TRBV12-4 TRBD2 TGTGCCAGCAGCCGAAGACTAGCGGGGACCCAGTACTTC CASSRRLAGTQYF
TRBJ2-7 . TRBV14 TRBD1 TGTGCCAGCAGCCGGCGACAGGGGAGCTCCTACGAGCAGTACTTC CASSRRQGSSYEQYF
TRBJ2-5 . TRBV7-8 TRBD2 TGTGCCAGCAGCCCGGGGAGAGCGGGAGGGGGAGAGACCCAGTACTTC CASSPGRAGGGETQYF
TRBJ2-5 . TRBV5-1 TRBD2 TGCGCCAGCAGCTCGACTAGCGGGAGGACAGAGACCCAGTACTTC CASSSTSGRTETQYF
TRBJ1-2 . TRBV28 TRBD1 TGTGCCAGCAGATGGACAGGGGGCAACTATGGCTACACCTTC CASRWTGGNYGYTF
TRBJ2-2 . TRBV6-5 . TGTGCCGCATCCCAAGCTTTTAACACCGGGGAGCTGTTTTTT CAASQAFNTGELFF
TRBJ1-1 . TRBV11-2 . TGTGCCAGCAGCTTAGGATCAGAGAACACTGAAGCTTTCTTT CASSLGSENTEAFF
TRBJ1-4 . TRBV6-2/TRBV6-3 . TGTGCCAGCAGTTACCAAAAAGGGAATAGACGGAGGAGGGAAAAACTGTTTTTT CASSYQKGNRRRREKLFF
TRBJ1-2 . TRBV7-9 . TGTGCCAGCACCCTTAGCTCGCCTTACTATGGCTACACCTTC CASTLSSPYYGYTF
TRBJ1-5 . TRBV30 . TGTGCCTGGAGTTTACAGGGATTTCAGCCCCAGCATTTT CAWSLQGFQPQHF
TRBJ2-7 . TRBV3-1/TRBV3-2 TRBD2 TGTGCCAGCAGCAAGGGACTAGCGGGGGTCTCCTACGAGCAGTACTTC CASSKGLAGVSYEQYF
TRBJ2-5 once TRBV11-2 TRBD2 TGTGCCAGCAGCCGAGGGACTAGCGGGCGCACGAGGGAGACCCAGTACTTC CASSRGTSGRTRETQYF
TRBJ1-4 . TRBV4-1 . TGCGCCAGCAGCCAAGAGAGGGAAAAACTGTTTTTT CASSQEREKLFF
TRBJ2-1 . TRBV7-2 . TGTGCCAGCAGTCCGCGTGGGGGAAGCGGGCTATACAATGAGCAGTTCTTC CASSPRGGSGLYNEQFF
TRBJ1-1 . TRBV11-2 . TGTGCCAGCAGCTTAGCAGGGAACACTGAAGCTTTCTTT CASSLAGNTEAFF
TRBJ1-3 . TRBV1 . TGCACCAGCAGCCAAGAGGGCAGCTCTGGAAACACCATATATTTT CTSSQEGSSGNTIYF
TRBJ2-2 . TRBV7-9 . TGTGCCAGCAGCCCCGGCGGGTCGAACACCGGGGAGCTGTTTTTT CASSPGGSNTGELFF
TRBJ1-4 . TRBV6-5 TRBD1 TGTGCCAGCAGTCTTACAGGGGGGACTAATGAAAAACTGTTTTTT CASSLTGGTNEKLFF
TRBJ1-1 . TRBV2 TRBD1 TGTGCCAGCGGCCTCGCAAGGGGGCAATATACTGAAGCTTTCTTT CASGLARGQYTEAFF
TRBJ2-5 . TRBV29-1 TRBD1 TGCAGCGCCGCACAGGGGATCCGCGAGACCCAGTACTTC CSAAQGIRETQYF
TRBJ2-3 . TRBV29-1 . TGCACCTCCGAGGGAGACACAGATACGCAGTATTTT CTSEGDTDTQYF
TRBJ2-5 . TRBV5-1 TRBD1 TGCGCCAGCAGCTTGAGACAGGGCGAGGAGACCCAGTACTTC CASSLRQGEETQYF
TRBJ1-2 . TRBV6-1 . TGTGCCAGCAGTGATGATAAGACAGCCTATTATGGCTACACCTTC CASSDDKTAYYGYTF
TRBJ2-7 . TRBV5-1 TRBD2 TGCGCCAGCAGCCCCGCGGCGGGAGGGCCTTCCGACGAGCAGTACTTC CASSPAAGGPSDEQYF
TRBJ1-5 . TRBV27 TRBD1 TGTGCCAGCAGTTTATCAACAGGGGGCGGCAATCAGCCCCAGCATTTT CASSLSTGGGNQPQHF
TRBJ2-7 . TRBV19 TRBD2 TGTGCCAGTAGCCACTTAGCGGGGGGCTTCTACGAGCAGTACTTC CASSHLAGGFYEQYF
TRBJ2-7 . TRBV5-1 TRBD1 TGCGCCAGCAGCTTGGACCAGGGGGCGCGTGAGCAGTACTTC CASSLDQGAREQYF
TRBJ1-4 medium-sized TRBV27 . TGTGCCAGCAAAGCAGGGGCAACAACTAATGAAAAACTGTTTTTT CASKAGATTNEKLFF
TRBJ2-3 few TRBV18 . TGTGCCAGCTCACCGACTAGTAGCGCAGATACGCAGTATTTT CASSPTSSADTQYF
TRBJ2-2 . TRBV5-1 TRBD1 TGCGCCAGCAGCAAAGGGACAGGGAATATTGACGGGGAGCTGTTTTTT CASSKGTGNIDGELFF
TRBJ1-1 . TRBV6-5 . TGTGCCAGCAGTCAGGGCACTGAAGCTTTCTTT CASSQGTEAFF
TRBJ1-5 . TRBV19 . TGTGCCAGTAGTATAGGTTCGGCAGGTCCTTGGGGCAATCAGCCCCAGCATTTT CASSIGSAGPWGNQPQHF
TRBJ1-2 . TRBV27 TRBD1 TGTGCCAGCAGTACTTCAGGGGGAATACCCCATGGCTACACCTTC CASSTSGGIPHGYTF
TRBJ2-3 . TRBV5-4 TRBD2 TGTGCCAGCAGCCCCCGAGTAGCGGGCAGCACAGATACGCAGTATTTT CASSPRVAGSTDTQYF
TRBJ2-7 . TRBV5-1 TRBD2 TGCGCCAGCATCCAAACTAGCGGGAGGGCGAGCTCCTACGAGCAGTACTTC CASIQTSGRASSYEQYF
TRBJ1-1 . TRBV27 TRBD1 TGTGCCAGCAGCTCCGATCGGACAGGGGCTGAAGCTTTCTTT CASSSDRTGAEAFF